This TCR beta chain was identified in a study of blood T cell repertoires in COVID-19. This clone was observed a few times. The CDR3 runs to 14 residues. Germline V gene lookup returns CDR1 MNHEY and CDR2 SVGAGI. Trimming cost V 6 bases and J 2 bases; bases outside gene matches: 6. Per the original data handling: Nucleated cell counts were estimated from reference gene primer amplification. The repertoire was sequenced with immunoSEQ multiplex PCR; TCRdb's copy has only in-frame clones and lacks some. V and J calls and clone size follow that table, whereas D and trimming were derived from the DNA. The sample holds approximately 200,000 clones, about 87% seen once. All enrollees were roughly 18 to 95 years old and from 24 US areas. Participants reported their clinical history, and cohort assignment relied on those reports.

Sequenced sample: PBMCs or T cells enriched from blood (not recorded which). This receptor was obtained from a young man who had recovered from COVID-19. V gene TRBV6-5 combines with J gene TRBJ2-7, with 8 bases matching TRBD1. CDR3 amino acids: CASSRQGPTYEQYF. The DNA of the CDR3 is TGTGCCAGCAGCAGACAGGGGCCTACCTACGAGCAGTACTTC.